This TCR beta chain is from a study of beta chain features in type 1 diabetes. Across the whole study: All of the samples together had 107,917,701 sorted cells examined. The study, taken as a whole, reports: For Type 1 diabetes patients, all four CD4+ subsets carried TCRB CDR3s that were moderately but significantly shorter. Shorter templates might be favored by PCR, and equally so in patients and in controls. Patients' naive, central memory and Treg TCRB repertoires seemed closer to one another than those of healthy donors.

TCRB transcripts that were expressed got sequenced, as all of the isolated RNA had been reverse transcribed. This table comes from immunoSEQ multiplex PCR, and its TCRdb copy is limited to in-frame clones, with some not included. This sample carries hundreds of thousands of clones, about 14% of them seen once, and the ten largest clones take 0.035% to 0.04%. A few counts support this clone. Its antigen is as yet unknown. CDR3 length: 15 amino acids. Germline V lookup: CDR1 LGHNT, CDR2 FRNRAP. V was pared by 6 bases and J by 8 bases, with 20 bases between. Sequencing was performed on naive CD4+ T cells from blood. The chain employs TRBV12-5 and TRBJ2-1; D might be TRBD1 (6 bases). The TCR sequence derives from a man between 18 and 35 years old with type 1 diabetes. The CDR3 sequence is CASGLGDTYGDEQFF. The CDR3 DNA reads as TGTGCTAGTGGCCTGGGGGACACCTACGGCGATGAGCAGTTCTTC.